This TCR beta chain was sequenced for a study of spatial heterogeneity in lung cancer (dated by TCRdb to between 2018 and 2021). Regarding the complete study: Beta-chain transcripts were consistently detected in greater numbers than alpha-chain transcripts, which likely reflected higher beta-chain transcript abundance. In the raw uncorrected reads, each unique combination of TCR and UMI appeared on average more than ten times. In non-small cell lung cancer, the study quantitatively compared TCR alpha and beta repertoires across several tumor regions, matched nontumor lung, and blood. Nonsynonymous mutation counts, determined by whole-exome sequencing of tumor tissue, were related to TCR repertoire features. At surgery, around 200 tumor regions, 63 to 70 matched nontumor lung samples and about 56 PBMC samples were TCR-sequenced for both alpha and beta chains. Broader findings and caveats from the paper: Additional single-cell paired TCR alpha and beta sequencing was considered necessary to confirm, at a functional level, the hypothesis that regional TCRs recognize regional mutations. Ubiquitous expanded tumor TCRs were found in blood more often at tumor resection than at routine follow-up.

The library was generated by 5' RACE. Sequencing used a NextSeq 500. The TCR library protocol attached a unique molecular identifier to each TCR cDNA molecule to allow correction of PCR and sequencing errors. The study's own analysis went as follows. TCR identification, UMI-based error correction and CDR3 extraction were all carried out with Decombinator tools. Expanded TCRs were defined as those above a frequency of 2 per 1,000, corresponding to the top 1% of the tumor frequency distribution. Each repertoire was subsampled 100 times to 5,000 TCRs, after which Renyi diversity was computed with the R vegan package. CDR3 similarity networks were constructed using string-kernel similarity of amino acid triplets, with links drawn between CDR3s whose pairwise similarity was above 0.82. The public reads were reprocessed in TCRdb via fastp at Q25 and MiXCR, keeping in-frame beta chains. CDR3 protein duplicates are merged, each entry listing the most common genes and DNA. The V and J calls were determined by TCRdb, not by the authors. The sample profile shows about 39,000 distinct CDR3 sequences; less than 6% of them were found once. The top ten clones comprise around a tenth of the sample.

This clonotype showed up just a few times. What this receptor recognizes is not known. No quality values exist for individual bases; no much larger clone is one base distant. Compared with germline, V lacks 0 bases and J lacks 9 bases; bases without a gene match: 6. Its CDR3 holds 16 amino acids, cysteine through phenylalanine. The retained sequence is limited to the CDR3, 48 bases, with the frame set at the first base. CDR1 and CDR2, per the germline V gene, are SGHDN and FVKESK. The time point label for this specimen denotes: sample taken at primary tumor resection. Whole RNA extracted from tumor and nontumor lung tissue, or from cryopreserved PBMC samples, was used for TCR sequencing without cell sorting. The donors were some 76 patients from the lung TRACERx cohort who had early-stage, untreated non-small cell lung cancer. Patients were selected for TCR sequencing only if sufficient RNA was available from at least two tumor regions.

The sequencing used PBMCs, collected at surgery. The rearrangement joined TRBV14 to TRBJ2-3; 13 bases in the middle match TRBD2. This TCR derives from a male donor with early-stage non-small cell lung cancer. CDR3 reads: CASSQDRGTSGDTQYF. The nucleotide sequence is TGTGCCAGCAGCCAAGACAGAGGGACTAGCGGGGACACGCAGTATTTT.